The TCR beta chain described here comes from a study of shared clonotypes between healthy human individuals. Findings and caveats of the study: Unshared clonotypes carried lower generation probabilities than those common to all four donors.

Worth noting for this clone: What it binds is unknown.

The CDR3 sequence is 15 residues long. The J segment lost 5 bases and the V segment lost 5 bases, leaving 7 bases of the junction unmatched. CDR1 and CDR2 (germline): SGHVS, FQNEAQ. Running of the assay took place at deep level. Every subset's genomic DNA went evenly onto several immunoSEQ plates. Method: immunoSEQ multiplex PCR; TCRdb's copy keeps in-frame clones and lacks some. The sample yields about 2.4 million clones, approximately 94% seen once. V is TRBV7-8 and J is TRBJ1-4; 8 bases are a match to TRBD1. This sequence was found in a man younger than 35 in good health. The specimen sequenced was naive CD4+ T cells sorted from blood. The sample's subset: CD45RA+ positively selected. The DNA for the CDR3 is TGTGCCAGCAGCCTTGGACAGGGTTGGAATGAAAAACTGTTTTTT. Its translation: CASSLGQGWNEKLFF.